This T cell receptor (beta chain) emerged from a study of vaccination and CD4 T cells after COVID-19. The study sequenced cultured CD4+ T cell DNA using the Oncomine TCR Beta short-read assay. TCRdb re-called the PCR reads with MiXCR, one entry per CDR3 protein. Among approximately 20,000 distinct CDR3 sequences listed, under 80% were seen once. The treatment is: 10-day PBMC culture with coronavirus spike peptide pools or control peptides (ViraFEST assay). T cells were expanded with peptide pools, and expanded clonotypes were identified by TCR sequencing. CDR3 length: 16 amino acids. Germline lookup yields CDR1 SEHNR and CDR2 FQNEAQ (reference sequence). V shed 4 bases and J shed 10 bases, with 23 bases lying between them. As to this clonotype: The antigen remains unidentified.

The chain is built from TRBV7-9 and TRBJ2-1; possibly TRBD1 or TRBD2 for D (5 bases each). This sequence was found in a human donor who had recovered from COVID-19. The sample taken for sequencing was CD4+ T cells from blood, cultured in vitro. The CDR3 DNA reads TGTGCCAGCAGCTCTCCAGCCGGGACCGCCGTTGGGGAGCAGTTCTTC. Protein product: CASSSPAGTAVGEQFF. The variable domain in full, with the rest retrieved from reference TRBV7-9 and TRBJ2-1, is DTGVSQNPRHKITKRGQNVTFRCDPISEHNRLYWYRQTLGQGPEFLTYFQNEAQLEKSRLLSDRFSAERPKGSFSTLEIQRTEQGDSAMYLCASSSPAGTAVGEQFFGPGTRLTVL.